This TCR beta chain came from a study of shared clonotypes between healthy human individuals. Deletions cut 5 bases from V and 1 base from J, with 13 bases between. The CDR3 contains 15 residues. CDR1 and CDR2 from the germline V gene are SEHNR and FQNEAQ (reference sequence). Remarks on this clone: As yet, its antigen is unknown.

The method was immunoSEQ multiplex PCR; TCRdb's version includes in-frame clones alone and lacks a portion of them. The data show roughly 2.5 million clones, just over 90% seen once. There were no recent acute infections or vaccinations among the donors, who were healthy HIV-negative adults. The study drew all its donors from Caucasian adults living in Nashville, Tennessee. Whole-study results and caveats: Limited genetic and exposure-history diversity came from having few donors.

Source material: naive CD4+ T cells sorted from blood. As to subset: CD45RA+ positively selected. The chain joins TRBV7-9 to TRBJ2-3; D gene uncertain. This TCR was sampled from a man aged 18 to 29 in good health. CDR3 sequence: CASSPAATGTDTQYF. The CDR3, as DNA: TGTGCCAGCAGCCCCGCGGCAACAGGCACAGATACGCAGTATTTT.